Below, one T cell receptor (beta chain) is given with its context. The antigen remains unidentified. This sample was included in a study of OX40 agonist ivuxolimab in advanced cancers. The assay was immunoSEQ multiplex PCR, and TCRdb's table has in-frame clones only and misses some. The sample contains 65,000 to 95,000 clones, less than 95% of which appear only once. Study-level findings and limits: Antigen specificity of clonally expanded peripheral T cells was not established. People who partly responded at 0.1-3.0 mg/kg had some of the least clonal expansion seen.

Trimming stripped 7 bases from V and 12 bases from J, with 24 bases between. Germline CDR1 reads MNHNY; CDR2 reads SVGAGI (reference sequence). This CDR3 has 14 residues. The receptor's source is an adult with an advanced solid tumor such as melanoma, head and neck, liver or kidney cancer. The chain combines TRBV6-6 with TRBJ1-1, with D uncertain. This sample comprised CD4+ or CD8+ T cells sorted from blood, obtained in a trial of the OX40 agonist ivuxolimab. In DNA form, the CDR3 reads TGTGCCAGCAAGGAAGTGACGAACCGGTGGGATACTTTCTTT. Its translation: CASKEVTNRWDTFF.